The sequence of this TCR beta chain was determined in a study of metastatic and nonmetastatic thyroid tumors. The overall study: Repertoire comparisons spanned blood and tumor or nodule tissue from malignant and benign thyroid patients. Points from the study as a whole: When malignant thyroid tumors were compared with benign nodules, TCR beta diversity was reportedly significantly higher in the malignant tumors. This held in both blood and tumor samples.

Of note for this clone: Antigen specificity is unknown. Given a much more abundant clone one base away, this may be a read error.

This CDR3 comprises 13 residues. With V trimmed by 6 bases and J by 4 bases, 8 bases remained unmatched. Germline V gene data show CDR1 as DFQATT and CDR2 as SNEGSKA (reference sequence). In the authors' workflow: In papillary thyroid cancer, a distant-metastasis classifier was built using CDR3 differences across clinicopathological groups. Through MiXCR, TCRdb re-clonotyped the PCR reads. The V and J calls here are based on TCRdb, not the publication. The sample includes some 83,000 clones, around 12% seen only once; the top ten take roughly 9.1%. Nobody among the patients had been given any treatment before thyroid surgery.

What was sequenced was tumor tissue. The V and J genes are TRBV20-1 and TRBJ2-5; 7 bases agree with TRBD2. This receptor was identified in a female donor with papillary thyroid cancer or a benign thyroid nodule (not recorded which). Some clones in this sample may be carry-over from other donors' samples. The CDR3 loop reads CSAGPWGGETQYF. The DNA for the CDR3 is TGCAGTGCAGGACCCTGGGGGGGAGAGACCCAGTACTTC.